This is a list of T cell receptor beta chains from one sample in a study of cytomegalovirus exposure and HLA in healthy donors. Produced via immunoSEQ multiplex PCR; TCRdb's table is partial and in-frame only. Counted here are 110,000 to 150,000 clones, approximately 68% occurring once; the ten biggest clones make up approximately 2%. The sequenced sample consisted of PBMCs. The receptor set was obtained from a man aged 35 to 55 in good health and CMV-seronegative. CDR3s include the opening cysteine and the closing phenylalanine or tryptophan. A D gene is named only where the DNA matches it firmly. Some rows mark clone size as missing; the rest say once, few, many or name a class of expanded clone.

J gene,clone size,V gene,CDR3 length,D gene,CDR3 protein,CDR3 DNA
TRBJ2-7,NA,TRBV6-5,15,NA,CASSYVDREVYEQYF,TGTGCCAGCAGTTACGTTGACAGGGAGGTCTACGAGCAGTACTTC
TRBJ2-1,NA,TRBV7-9,16,TRBD1,CASSFTGQGRINEQFF,TGTGCCAGCAGCTTTACGGGACAGGGAAGGATCAATGAGCAGTTCTTC
TRBJ2-5,few,TRBV6-1,14,NA,CASSEASGVQTQYF,TGTGCCAGCAGTGAAGCAAGTGGAGTTCAGACCCAGTACTTC
TRBJ1-1,NA,TRBV6-6,14,NA,CASSRSPDSTEAFF,TGTGCCAGCAGTCGCTCCCCCGACAGCACTGAAGCTTTCTTT
TRBJ2-5,NA,TRBV10-1,15,TRBD1,CASSVGTGSQETQYF,TGCGCCAGCAGTGTGGGGACAGGATCTCAAGAGACCCAGTACTTC
TRBJ1-2,NA,TRBV2,13,NA,CASVIATNYGYTF,TGTGCCAGCGTTATCGCTACTAACTATGGCTACACCTTC
TRBJ1-1,NA,TRBV5-1,14,NA,CASSLGQENTEAFF,TGCGCCAGCAGCTTGGGACAGGAGAACACTGAAGCTTTCTTT
TRBJ1-6,NA,TRBV28,14,NA,CASSLGLGNSPLHF,TGTGCCAGCAGTTTGGGGCTGGGAAATTCACCCCTCCACTTT
TRBJ2-7,NA,TRBV10-3,19,NA,CAISDLGQGEGGSPYEQYF,TGTGCCATCAGTGACCTGGGACAAGGCGAAGGAGGATCCCCCTACGAGCAGTACTTC
TRBJ1-1,NA,TRBV19,13,NA,CASSINLNTEAFF,TGTGCCAGTAGTATTAACTTGAACACTGAAGCTTTCTTT
TRBJ1-2,NA,TRBV5-1,16,TRBD1,CASSPNSGTARGGYTF,TGCGCCAGCAGCCCCAACTCCGGGACAGCCAGGGGTGGCTACACCTTC
TRBJ2-5,NA,TRBV5-1,15,TRBD1,CASSPLQGSQETQYF,TGCGCCAGCAGCCCCTTACAGGGGAGTCAAGAGACCCAGTACTTC
TRBJ1-1,NA,TRBV5-6,12,NA,CASSLLSGGAFF,TGTGCCAGCAGCCTCCTCTCGGGGGGGGCTTTCTTT
TRBJ2-7,NA,TRBV5-8,10,NA,CASSTRGQYF,TGTGCCAGCAGCACCCGGGGGCAGTACTTC
TRBJ2-1,NA,TRBV19,13,TRBD1,CASSRNRGDEQFF,TGTGCCAGTAGTCGAAACAGGGGCGATGAGCAGTTCTTC
TRBJ2-5,NA,TRBV6-6,16,TRBD1,CASSYSSTGGRETQYF,TGTGCCAGCAGTTACTCGAGCACAGGGGGACGGGAGACCCAGTACTTC
TRBJ2-7,NA,TRBV9,13,NA,CASSVDWGREQYF,TGTGCCAGCAGCGTAGACTGGGGGCGGGAGCAGTACTTC
TRBJ2-1,NA,TRBV6-5,15,TRBD2,CASSYERGGRNEQFF,TGTGCCAGCAGTTACGAGCGGGGGGGCCGGAATGAGCAGTTCTTC
TRBJ1-3,NA,TRBV6-5,15,NA,CASSYSLSSGNTIYF,TGTGCCAGCAGTTACTCTCTGAGCTCTGGAAACACCATATATTTT
TRBJ2-5,NA,TRBV4-1,15,NA,CASSQVRGLQETQYF,TGCGCCAGCAGCCAAGTGAGGGGACTCCAAGAGACCCAGTACTTC
TRBJ2-7,once,TRBV4-1,15,TRBD2,CASSQPGTTAYEQYF,TGCGCCAGCAGCCAACCCGGGACTACCGCCTACGAGCAGTACTTC
TRBJ2-1,NA,TRBV28,14,TRBD1,CASSSRDRVDEQFF,TGTGCCAGCAGTTCCCGGGACAGGGTTGATGAGCAGTTCTTC
TRBJ2-1,NA,TRBV7-2,15,TRBD2,CASSQSGTSRNEQFF,TGTGCCAGCAGCCAATCCGGGACTAGTCGCAATGAGCAGTTCTTC
TRBJ2-1,NA,TRBV7-2,15,NA,CASSLLWELGNEQFF,TGTGCCAGCAGCCTCCTTTGGGAGCTAGGAAATGAGCAGTTCTTC
TRBJ2-2,NA,TRBV28,11,NA,CASSDRRELFF,TGTGCCAGCAGTGACAGGAGGGAGCTGTTTTTT
TRBJ2-3,NA,TRBV4-3,15,TRBD2,CASSQLADYTDTQYF,TGCGCCAGCAGCCAACTAGCGGACTACACAGATACGCAGTATTTT
TRBJ2-7,NA,TRBV6-5,15,TRBD1,CASSSGQGAWYEQYF,TGTGCCAGCAGTTCAGGACAGGGGGCTTGGTACGAGCAGTACTTC
TRBJ2-5,NA,TRBV6-5,15,NA,CASSYSFVRQETQYF,TGTGCCAGCAGTTACTCGTTCGTCAGGCAAGAGACCCAGTACTTC
TRBJ2-7,NA,TRBV2,14,NA,CASSRTVTSYEQYF,TGTGCCAGCAGTCGGACAGTCACATCCTACGAGCAGTACTTC
TRBJ2-7,NA,TRBV19,14,TRBD1,CASRDRGQRDEQYF,TGTGCCAGTAGGGACAGGGGGCAGCGAGACGAGCAGTACTTC
TRBJ1-3,NA,TRBV6-6,15,TRBD1,CASSPGQGMRNTIYF,TGTGCCAGCAGCCCCGGACAGGGAATGAGGAACACCATATATTTT
TRBJ1-1,NA,TRBV5-1,13,NA,CASSQGPVTEAFF,TGCGCCAGCAGCCAGGGCCCGGTCACTGAAGCTTTCTTT